Sequencing of this T cell receptor (beta chain) was carried out in a study of blood T cell repertoires in COVID-19. Overall study context: T cells, B-cell-depleted T cells, or PBMCs provided the cDNA or gDNA that served as material.

Generated by immunoSEQ multiplex PCR, the TCRdb table keeps only in-frame clones and is missing some. Of some 100,000 clones in the sample, about nine tenths were seen once. In its sample, this clone was seen once. V shed 5 bases and J shed 6 bases, with 10 bases lying between them. The CDR3 has 12 amino acids. Germline CDR1 is KGHDR and CDR2 is SFDVKD. Material: peripheral blood. V is TRBV24-1 and J is TRBJ2-7; weak D call: TRBD2 (6 bases). The source is a man in his 70s who had recovered from COVID-19. CDR3 DNA: TGTGCCACCAGTGCCTCGGGGGTCGAGCAGTACTTC. It encodes CATSASGVEQYF.